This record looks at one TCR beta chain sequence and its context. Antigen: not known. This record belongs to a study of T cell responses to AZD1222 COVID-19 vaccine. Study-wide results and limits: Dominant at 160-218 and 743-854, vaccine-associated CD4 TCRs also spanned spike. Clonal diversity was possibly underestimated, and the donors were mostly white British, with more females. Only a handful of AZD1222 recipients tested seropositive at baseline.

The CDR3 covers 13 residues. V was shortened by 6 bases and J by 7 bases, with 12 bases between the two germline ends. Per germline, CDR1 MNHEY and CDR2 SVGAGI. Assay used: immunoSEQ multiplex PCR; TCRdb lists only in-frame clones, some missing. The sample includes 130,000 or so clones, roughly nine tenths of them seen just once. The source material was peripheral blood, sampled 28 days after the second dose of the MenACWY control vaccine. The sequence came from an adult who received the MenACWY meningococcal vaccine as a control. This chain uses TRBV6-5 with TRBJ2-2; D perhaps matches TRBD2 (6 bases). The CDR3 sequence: CASRFGRHGELFF. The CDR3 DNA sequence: TGTGCCAGCAGATTTGGGAGGCACGGGGAGCTGTTTTTT.